The clone carrying this TCR beta chain has ten or more counts. The antigen is not known. Using RNA transcripts as the source, TCR beta CDR3 regions were amplified. The study used the HTBI primer set for a first-round RT-PCR of the TCR CDR3. TCRdb processed the multiplex PCR reads anew with MiXCR; each CDR3 protein has one entry. The data hold a few hundred thousand distinct CDR3 sequences, with about a sixth observed a single time. Patients aged 18 to 65 had newly diagnosed hyperthyroidism that had lasted under 2 months. The trim removed 3 bases at V and 0 bases at J, leaving 11 bases unmatched. Germline CDR1 is SGHRS and CDR2 is YFSETQ. The CDR3 is made up of 19 amino acids. The data stem from a study of T cells in Graves' hyperthyroidism and ophthalmopathy. At the level of the study: Any treatment followed the collection of peripheral blood at initial diagnosis. Notes on the study in general: Ophthalmopathy prediction by the model preceded onset by a median approximately 5.9 months.

The receptor was derived from a woman in her twenties or thirties with Graves' hyperthyroidism. Sequencing was performed on blood. The chain combines TRBV5-1 with TRBJ2-1; TRBD1 aligns across 11 bases. The CDR3 spells CASSSEDRGLRSSYNEQFF. The DNA for the CDR3 is TGCGCCAGCAGCTCTGAGGACAGGGGGCTCCGGAGCTCCTACAATGAGCAGTTCTTC.